The rows below give T cell receptor beta chains drawn from one sample of a study of shared clonotypes between healthy human individuals. TCRdb keeps only in-frame clones here, not all; method: immunoSEQ multiplex PCR. Of 1,500,000 or so clones detected, approximately 98.5% appear once; the ten largest clones hold roughly 0.35%. Sequenced input: naive CD4+ T cells sorted from blood. These receptors all come from a man aged 25-45 years in good health. The CDR3 runs from the conserved cysteine through the conserved F or W. D genes are given only for firm matches. Some rows mark clone size as missing; the rest say once, few, many or name a class of expanded clone.

J gene,D gene,V gene,clone size,CDR3 protein,CDR3 DNA
TRBJ2-1,NA,TRBV11-2,NA,CASSPLTGTLHNEQFF,TGTGCCAGCAGCCCGCTGACGGGAACCCTACACAATGAGCAGTTCTTC
TRBJ1-2,NA,TRBV7-8,NA,CASSARRDSGYTF,TGTGCCAGCAGCGCCCGCCGGGACTCGGGCTACACCTTC
TRBJ1-3,NA,TRBV21-1,NA,CASSKGWTGNTIYF,TGTGCCAGCAGCAAGGGTTGGACTGGAAACACCATATATTTT
TRBJ2-7,NA,TRBV29-1,NA,CSATTVTSYEQYF,TGCAGCGCTACGACAGTCACCTCCTACGAGCAGTACTTC
TRBJ2-7,TRBD2,TRBV14,NA,CASSQGLAGVSYEQYF,TGTGCCAGCAGCCAAGGGCTAGCGGGAGTATCCTACGAGCAGTACTTC
TRBJ1-1,NA,TRBV9,NA,CASSVAPAAEAFF,TGTGCCAGCAGCGTAGCTCCGGCAGCTGAAGCTTTCTTT
TRBJ2-1,NA,TRBV6-5,NA,CASSYSPTLNNEQFF,TGTGCCAGCAGTTACTCTCCAACCCTTAACAATGAGCAGTTCTTC
TRBJ2-7,NA,TRBV7-7,NA,CASSLEQGRGYEQYF,TGTGCTAGCAGCTTAGAACAGGGTAGGGGGTACGAGCAGTACTTC
TRBJ2-2,NA,TRBV7-3,once,CASSLVAFPKQGTGELFF,TGTGCCAGCAGCTTAGTCGCATTCCCTAAACAGGGCACCGGGGAGCTGTTTTTT
TRBJ2-5,NA,TRBV6-6,NA,CASSSQETQYF,TGTGCCAGCAGCTCCCAAGAGACCCAGTACTTC
TRBJ1-1,NA,TRBV29-1,NA,CVSSRGKGNTEAFF,TGCGTGTCATCCAGGGGAAAGGGGAACACTGAAGCTTTCTTT
TRBJ2-1,TRBD2,TRBV6-5,NA,CASRGLAGSAEQFF,TGTGCCAGCAGGGGACTAGCGGGATCCGCTGAGCAGTTCTTC
TRBJ2-2,NA,TRBV6-1,NA,CASSEGFWELFF,TGTGCCAGCAGTGAGGGTTTTTGGGAGCTGTTTTTT
TRBJ1-3,NA,TRBV28,NA,CASSFPFAAGNTIYF,TGTGCCAGCAGTTTTCCATTTGCGGCTGGAAACACCATATATTTT
TRBJ2-1,TRBD2,TRBV27,NA,CASRGTTSYNEQFF,TGTGCCAGCAGGGGGACTACCTCCTACAATGAGCAGTTCTTC
TRBJ2-6,NA,TRBV9,NA,CASAPLSGANVLTF,TGTGCCAGTGCACCCCTTTCTGGGGCCAACGTCCTGACTTTC
TRBJ2-1,TRBD1,TRBV29-1,NA,CSVERDRVNEQFF,TGCAGCGTTGAAAGGGACAGGGTAAATGAGCAGTTCTTC
TRBJ2-7,TRBD2,TRBV7-8,once,CASSLEGGGSYEQYF,TGTGCCAGCAGCTTAGAGGGCGGGGGCTCCTACGAGCAGTACTTC
TRBJ1-5,NA,TRBV7-9,NA,CASSSGDSNQPQHF,TGTGCCAGCAGCTCCGGGGATAGCAATCAGCCCCAGCATTTT
TRBJ2-3,NA,TRBV29-1,NA,CSVEFGPAMDTQYF,TGCAGCGTTGAATTCGGGCCCGCCATGGATACGCAGTATTTT
TRBJ2-3,NA,TRBV5-6,NA,CASSLVGRGTDTQYF,TGTGCCAGCAGCTTGGTGGGGCGTGGCACAGATACGCAGTATTTT
TRBJ2-1,NA,TRBV2,NA,CASSAGRDEQFF,TGTGCCAGCAGTGCAGGAAGGGATGAGCAGTTCTTC
TRBJ1-1,TRBD1,TRBV7-2,NA,CASSLEIGTGNTEAFF,TGTGCCAGCAGCCTAGAGATCGGGACAGGGAACACTGAAGCTTTCTTT
TRBJ2-7,NA,TRBV5-1,NA,CASSPGDMSYEQYF,TGCGCCAGCAGCCCTGGGGACATGTCCTACGAGCAGTACTTC
TRBJ2-5,NA,TRBV27,NA,CAAARVGGKETQYF,TGTGCCGCCGCCCGGGTGGGGGGAAAAGAGACCCAGTACTTC
TRBJ2-7,NA,TRBV25-1,NA,CASSARFSSYEQYF,TGTGCCAGCAGTGCCCGGTTTTCCTCCTACGAGCAGTACTTC
TRBJ2-7,NA,TRBV4-1,few,CASSQDLQKEQYF,TGCGCCAGCAGCCAAGATCTCCAGAAAGAGCAGTACTTC
TRBJ2-7,TRBD1,TRBV7-2,NA,CASSVGTAAYEQYF,TGTGCCAGCAGCGTCGGGACAGCGGCCTACGAGCAGTACTTC
TRBJ2-7,TRBD1,TRBV13,NA,CASSPGTGGYEQYF,TGTGCCAGCAGCCCCGGGACAGGGGGCTACGAGCAGTACTTC
TRBJ2-7,TRBD2,TRBV9,NA,CASSATGGGMGGEQYF,TGTGCCAGCAGCGCAACCGGCGGGGGGATGGGAGGGGAGCAGTACTTC
TRBJ2-5,NA,TRBV5-8,NA,CASSIDTLRETQYF,TGTGCCAGCAGCATCGATACCCTTAGGGAGACCCAGTACTTC
TRBJ1-2,NA,TRBV7-9,NA,CASSLGQGGYTF,TGTGCCAGCAGCTTAGGGCAGGGTGGCTACACCTTC
TRBJ1-3,NA,TRBV27,NA,CASSSPGLGNTIYF,TGTGCCAGCAGTTCCCCGGGGCTAGGAAACACCATATATTTT
TRBJ1-4,NA,TRBV15,once,CATSRDRSSVGEKLFF,TGTGCCACCAGCAGAGATAGGTCGTCAGTAGGCGAAAAACTGTTTTTT
TRBJ1-5,NA,TRBV6-1,once,CASSEGQAYNQPQHF,TGTGCCAGCAGTGAAGGACAGGCGTACAATCAGCCCCAGCATTTT
TRBJ2-5,TRBD2,TRBV7-2,NA,CASSLVLASGLGETQYF,TGTGCCAGCAGCTTAGTATTGGCTAGCGGGTTGGGAGAGACCCAGTACTTC
TRBJ2-1,NA,TRBV5-1,NA,CASSLPTGGLGIHEQFF,TGCGCCAGCAGCTTGCCGACCGGGGGGCTAGGGATTCATGAGCAGTTCTTC